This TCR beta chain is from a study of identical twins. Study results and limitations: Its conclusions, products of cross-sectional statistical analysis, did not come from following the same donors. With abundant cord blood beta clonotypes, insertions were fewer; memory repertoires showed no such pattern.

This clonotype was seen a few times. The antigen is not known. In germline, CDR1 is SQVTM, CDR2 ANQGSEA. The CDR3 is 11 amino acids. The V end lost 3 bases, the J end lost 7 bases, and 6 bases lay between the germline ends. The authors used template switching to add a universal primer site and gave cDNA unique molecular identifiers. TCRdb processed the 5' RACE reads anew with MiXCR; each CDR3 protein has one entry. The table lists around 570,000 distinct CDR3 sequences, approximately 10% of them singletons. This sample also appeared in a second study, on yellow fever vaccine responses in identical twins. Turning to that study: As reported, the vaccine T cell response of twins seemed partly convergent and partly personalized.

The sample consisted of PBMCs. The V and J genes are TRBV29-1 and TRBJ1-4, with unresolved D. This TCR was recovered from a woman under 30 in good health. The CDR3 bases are TGCAGCGTTGACTCGGGTGAAAAACTGTTTTTT. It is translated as CSVDSGEKLFF.